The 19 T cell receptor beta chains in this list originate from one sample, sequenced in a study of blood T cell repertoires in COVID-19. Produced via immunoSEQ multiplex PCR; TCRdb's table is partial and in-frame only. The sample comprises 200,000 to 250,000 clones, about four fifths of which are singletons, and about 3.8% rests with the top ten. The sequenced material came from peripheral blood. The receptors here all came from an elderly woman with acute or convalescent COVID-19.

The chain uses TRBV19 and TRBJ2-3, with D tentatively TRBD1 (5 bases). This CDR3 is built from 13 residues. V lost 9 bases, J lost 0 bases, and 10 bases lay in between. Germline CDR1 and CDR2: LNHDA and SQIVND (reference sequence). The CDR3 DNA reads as TGTGCCAGCACCCCAGGGAGCACAGATACGCAGTATTTT. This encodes CASTPGSTDTQYF.

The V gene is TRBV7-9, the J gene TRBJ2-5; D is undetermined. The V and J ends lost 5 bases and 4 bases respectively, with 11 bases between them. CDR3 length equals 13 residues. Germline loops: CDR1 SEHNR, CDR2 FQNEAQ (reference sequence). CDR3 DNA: TGTGCCAGCAGCCAAGACACTCGAGAGACCCAGTACTTC. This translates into CASSQDTRETQYF.

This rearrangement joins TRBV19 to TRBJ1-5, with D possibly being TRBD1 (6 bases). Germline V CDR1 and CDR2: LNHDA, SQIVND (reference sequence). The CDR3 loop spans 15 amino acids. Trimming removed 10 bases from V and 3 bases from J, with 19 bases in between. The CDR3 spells CATRADQGINQPQHF. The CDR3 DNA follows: TGTGCCACCCGGGCGGATCAGGGGATCAATCAGCCCCAGCATTTT.

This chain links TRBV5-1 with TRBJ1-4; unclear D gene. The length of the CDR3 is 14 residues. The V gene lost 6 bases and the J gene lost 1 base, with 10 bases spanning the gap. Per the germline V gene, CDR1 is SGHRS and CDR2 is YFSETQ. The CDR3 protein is CASTTEGTNEKLFF. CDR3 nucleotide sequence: TGCGCCAGCACTACCGAGGGAACTAATGAAAAACTGTTTTTT.

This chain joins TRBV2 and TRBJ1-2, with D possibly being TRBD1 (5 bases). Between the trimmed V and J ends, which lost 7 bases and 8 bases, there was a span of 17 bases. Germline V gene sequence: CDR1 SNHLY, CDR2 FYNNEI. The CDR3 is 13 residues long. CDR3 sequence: CASTPGRKGGYTF. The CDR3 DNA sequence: TGTGCCAGCACCCCAGGGAGGAAAGGGGGCTACACCTTC.

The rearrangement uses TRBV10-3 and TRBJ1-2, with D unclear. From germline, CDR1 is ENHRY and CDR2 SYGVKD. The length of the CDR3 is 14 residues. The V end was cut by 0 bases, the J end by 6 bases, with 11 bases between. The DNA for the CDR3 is TGTGCCATCAGTGAGTCGGGGAGGGTTGATGGCTACACCTTC. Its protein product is CAISESGRVDGYTF.

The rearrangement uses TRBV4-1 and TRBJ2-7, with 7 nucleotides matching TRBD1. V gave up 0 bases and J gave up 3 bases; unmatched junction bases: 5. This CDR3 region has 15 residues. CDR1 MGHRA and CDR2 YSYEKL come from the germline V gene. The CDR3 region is CASSQDNRGSYEQYF. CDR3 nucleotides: TGCGCCAGCAGCCAAGATAACAGGGGAAGCTACGAGCAGTACTTC.

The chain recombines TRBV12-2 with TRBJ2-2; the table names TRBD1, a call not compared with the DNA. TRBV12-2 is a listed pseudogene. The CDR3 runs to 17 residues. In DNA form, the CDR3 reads TGTGCAAGTCGCTTAGGGTGGCTGCATGGGAACACCGGGGAGCTGTTTTTT. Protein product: CASRLGWLHGNTGELFF.

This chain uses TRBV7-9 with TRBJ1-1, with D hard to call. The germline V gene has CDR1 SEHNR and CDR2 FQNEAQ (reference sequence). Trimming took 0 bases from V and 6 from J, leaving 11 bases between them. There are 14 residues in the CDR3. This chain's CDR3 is CASSLAPGEAEAFF. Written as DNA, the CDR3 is TGTGCCAGCAGCTTAGCGCCGGGAGAGGCTGAAGCTTTCTTT.

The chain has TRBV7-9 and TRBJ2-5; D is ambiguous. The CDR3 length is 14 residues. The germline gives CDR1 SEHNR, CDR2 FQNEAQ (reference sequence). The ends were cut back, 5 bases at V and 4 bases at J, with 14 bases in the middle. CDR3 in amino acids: CASSPGLPPETQYF. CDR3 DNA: TGTGCCAGCAGCCCTGGGCTCCCACCAGAGACCCAGTACTTC.

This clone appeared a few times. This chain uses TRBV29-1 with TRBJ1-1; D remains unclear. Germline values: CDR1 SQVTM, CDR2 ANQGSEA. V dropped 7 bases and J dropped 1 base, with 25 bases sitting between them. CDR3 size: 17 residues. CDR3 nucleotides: TGCAGCGCCAGCCTCAGGAGTTTCGGGATCCAGAACACTGAAGCTTTCTTT. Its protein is CSASLRSFGIQNTEAFF.

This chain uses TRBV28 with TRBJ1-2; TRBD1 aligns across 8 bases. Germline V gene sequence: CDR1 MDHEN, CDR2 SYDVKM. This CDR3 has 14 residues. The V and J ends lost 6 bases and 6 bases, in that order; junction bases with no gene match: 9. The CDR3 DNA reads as TGTGCCAGCAGGGTACCAGGGGGCGCAAATGGCTACACCTTC. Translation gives CASRVPGGANGYTF.

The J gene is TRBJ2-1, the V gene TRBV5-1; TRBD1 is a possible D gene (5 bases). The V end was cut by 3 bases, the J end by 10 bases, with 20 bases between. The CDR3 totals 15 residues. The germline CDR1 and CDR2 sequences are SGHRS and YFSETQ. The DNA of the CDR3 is TGCGCCAGCAGCTCCGGAATTCCACGCCAGGGAGAGCAGTTCTTC. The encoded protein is CASSSGIPRQGEQFF.

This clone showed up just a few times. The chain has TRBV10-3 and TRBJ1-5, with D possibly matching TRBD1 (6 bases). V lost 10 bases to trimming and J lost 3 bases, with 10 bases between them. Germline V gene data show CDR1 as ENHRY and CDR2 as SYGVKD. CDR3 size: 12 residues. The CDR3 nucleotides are TGTGCCAGCGGACAGATCAATCAGCCCCAGCATTTT. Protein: CASGQINQPQHF.

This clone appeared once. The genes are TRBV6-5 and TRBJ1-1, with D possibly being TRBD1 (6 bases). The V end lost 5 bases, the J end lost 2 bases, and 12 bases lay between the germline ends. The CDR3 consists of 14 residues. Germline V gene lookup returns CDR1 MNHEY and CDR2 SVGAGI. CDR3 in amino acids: CASSSNRANTEAFF. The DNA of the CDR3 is TGTGCCAGCAGTAGTAACAGGGCTAACACTGAAGCTTTCTTT.

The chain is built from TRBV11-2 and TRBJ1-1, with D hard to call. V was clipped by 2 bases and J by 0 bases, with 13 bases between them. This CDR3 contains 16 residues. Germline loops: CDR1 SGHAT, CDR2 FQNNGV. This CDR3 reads CASSLNREFMNTEAFF. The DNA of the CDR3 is TGTGCCAGCAGCTTAAATCGGGAGTTCATGAACACTGAAGCTTTCTTT.

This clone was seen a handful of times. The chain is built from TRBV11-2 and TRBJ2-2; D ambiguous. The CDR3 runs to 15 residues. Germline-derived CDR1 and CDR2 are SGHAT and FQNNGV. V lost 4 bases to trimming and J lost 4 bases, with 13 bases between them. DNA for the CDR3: TGTGCCAGCAGCTACGGTCGGTTTCCCACCGGGGAGCTGTTTTTT. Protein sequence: CASSYGRFPTGELFF.

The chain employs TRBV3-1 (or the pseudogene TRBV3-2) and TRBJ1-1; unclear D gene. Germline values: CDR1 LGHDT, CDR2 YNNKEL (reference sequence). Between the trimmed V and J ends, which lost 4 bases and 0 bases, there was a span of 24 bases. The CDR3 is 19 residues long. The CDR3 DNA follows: TGTGCCAGCAGCCCAGTGGTCGATCGACACGGGAAAATGAACACTGAAGCTTTCTTT. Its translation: CASSPVVDRHGKMNTEAFF.

CDR3 nucleotides: TGTGCCAGTAGTATCGGCTGGGCCACTGAAGCTTTCTTT. It translates to CASSIGWATEAFF. This rearrangement joins TRBV19 to TRBJ1-1, with D uncertain. This CDR3 spans 13 amino acids. The germline V gene encodes CDR1 LNHDA and CDR2 SQIVND (reference sequence). V lost 3 bases and J lost 4, with 9 bases in between. Drawing the rest from reference TRBV19 and TRBJ1-1, the complete variable domain is DGGITQSPKYLFRKEGQNVTLSCEQNLNHDAMYWYRQDPGQGLRLIYYSQIVNDFQKGDIAEGYSVSREKKESFPLTVTSAQKNPTAFYLCASSIGWATEAFFGQGTRLTVV.